These 21 T cell receptor beta chains came from one sample sequenced in a study of vaccination and CD4 T cells after COVID-19. Sequencing of the DNA from cultured CD4+ T cells was carried out with the Oncomine TCR Beta short-read assay. Via MiXCR, TCRdb re-called the PCR reads, giving one row per CDR3 protein. Of 20,000 to 30,000 distinct CDR3 sequences listed, around 33% are singletons. Time point described: late sampling 161 to 241 days after vaccination in three convalescent patients. Treatment specified: approximately 11-day PBMC culture with coronavirus spike peptide pools or control peptides (ViraFEST assay). These receptors are not linked to any known antigen. Sequenced here: CD4+ T cells from blood, cultured in vitro, sampled about 7 months after SARS-CoV-2 vaccination. All receptors come from a human donor who had recovered from COVID-19.

The rearrangement links TRBV27 to TRBJ1-6, with TRBD1 as a possible D gene (6 bases). The CDR3 consists of 15 residues. Germline CDR1 and CDR2: MNHEY and SMNVEV (reference sequence). V lost 6 bases, J lost 6 bases, and 15 bases lay in between. CDR3 residues: CASRLNRERNSPLHF. CDR3 sequence (DNA): TGTGCCAGCAGACTAAACAGGGAACGTAATTCACCCCTCCACTTT.

The J gene is TRBJ2-7, the V gene TRBV2; 10 bases line up with TRBD2. Germline trimming cut 7 bases from V and 6 bases from J; bases unmatched to any gene: 12. The CDR3 covers 15 residues. Germline assignment: CDR1 SNHLY and CDR2 FYNNEI. In DNA form, the CDR3 reads TGTGCCAGCAAGAATCCGGGACTAGCGTCACGCGAGCAGTACTTC. Encoded protein: CASKNPGLASREQYF.

This chain links TRBV28 with TRBJ2-3; 8 positions match TRBD2. CDR1 is MDHEN, CDR2 SYDVKM, per germline. The V and J ends lost 7 bases and 0 bases, in that order; junction bases with no gene match: 12. CDR3 length: 17 amino acids. The CDR3 here is CASNFEQRGTSTDTQYF. CDR3 nucleotides: TGTGCCAGCAACTTTGAGCAGCGGGGGACTAGCACAGATACGCAGTATTTT.

For the CDR3, the DNA is TGTGTCAGTCGTCAGAGTGGGGGCTACGAGCAGTACTTC. This codes for CVSRQSGGYEQYF. The chain links TRBV6-2 or TRBV6-3 to TRBJ2-7; perhaps D is TRBD1 or TRBD2 (5 bases each). Germline V lookup: CDR1 MNHEY, CDR2 SVGEGT. The CDR3 is made up of 13 amino acids.

By share of the sample, this clonotype is medium-sized. The V and J genes are TRBV28 and TRBJ2-5, with D uncertain. The germline gives CDR1 MDHEN, CDR2 SYDVKM. CDR3 length: 12 residues. With 4 bases removed from V and 2 bases from J, the gap between germline ends came to 5 bases. The CDR3 region has the DNA TGTGCCAGCAGTTCTTCTCAAGAGACCCAGTACTTC. It specifies CASSSSQETQYF.

J is TRBJ2-6 and V is TRBV24-1, with D perhaps being TRBD1 or TRBD2 (6 bases each). V lost 7 bases and J 2 bases, leaving 11 bases between the germline ends. The CDR3 sequence is 15 residues long. CDR1 and CDR2 from the germline V gene are KGHDR and SFDVKD. CDR3 bases: TGTGCCACCAGCCGGGGGCAACCTGGGGCCAACGTCCTGACTTTC. It yields the protein CATSRGQPGANVLTF.

This rearrangement joins TRBV6-4 to TRBJ2-2; tentative D call: TRBD1 (6 bases). The CDR3 covers 16 residues. V lost 0 bases, J lost 4 bases, and 12 bases lay in between. Germline values: CDR1 MRHNA, CDR2 SNTAGT. The DNA for the CDR3 is TGTGCCAGCAGTGACTCTGTCGAAGGGGGCACCGGGGAGCTGTTTTTT. This encodes CASSDSVEGGTGELFF.

This chain links TRBV7-2 with TRBJ2-1; TRBD2 matches at 7 bases. This CDR3 has 16 amino acids. V was pared by 5 bases and J by 5 bases, with 12 bases of the junction left unmatched. The germline V gene encodes CDR1 SGHTA and CDR2 FQGNSA. The CDR3, as DNA: TGTGCCAGCAGCCCGGTTGTCCTAGCGGTTAACAATGAGCAGTTCTTC. Translation: CASSPVVLAVNNEQFF.

This sequence joins TRBV20-1 and TRBJ2-5, with a weak D call TRBD2 (6 bases). Trimming stripped 6 bases from V and 3 bases from J, with 17 bases between. The CDR3 extends over 14 amino acids. The germline V gene has CDR1 DFQATT and CDR2 SNEGSKA (reference sequence). CDR3 DNA sequence: TGCAGTGCGTCCGGAGGGCAGGGTGAAGAGACCCAGTACTTC. Its protein is CSASGGQGEETQYF.

This clonotype was counted once. The rearrangement joins TRBV7-9 to TRBJ2-3; TRBD2 matches 11 bases. V dropped 5 bases and J dropped 6; count of bases not matched to a gene: 10. CDR1 and CDR2 from the germline V gene are SEHNR and FQNEAQ (reference sequence). This CDR3 is 16 amino acids long. The CDR3 DNA is TGTGCCAGCAGCCCCAAACCCACTAGCGGGAGCGATACGCAGTATTTT. Translation: CASSPKPTSGSDTQYF.

This clonotype was seen a handful of times. CDR3 sequence: CSASPPMKTDTQYF. The CDR3 coding sequence is TGCAGTGCTAGCCCCCCGATGAAGACAGATACGCAGTATTTT. V is TRBV20-1 and J is TRBJ2-3; D is uncertain. Trimming removed 3 bases at V and 3 bases at J, with 13 bases between. Per the germline V gene, CDR1 is DFQATT and CDR2 is SNEGSKA (reference sequence). The CDR3 runs to 14 residues.

This clonotype was seen more than once but under ten times. This chain uses TRBV20-1 with TRBJ2-5, with D hard to call. Trimming pared 0 bases from V and 2 bases from J, leaving 10 bases between. The CDR3 runs 14 residues. CDR1 DFQATT and CDR2 SNEGSKA come from the germline V gene (reference sequence). The chain's CDR3 is CSAREGSSQETQYF. In nucleotides, the CDR3 is TGCAGTGCTAGAGAAGGGTCCTCACAAGAGACCCAGTACTTC.

The J gene is TRBJ2-1, the V gene TRBV29-1; TRBD1 matches 7 bases. Germline CDR1 is SQVTM and CDR2 is ANQGSEA. V dropped 6 bases and J dropped 5; count of bases not matched to a gene: 10. The CDR3 runs 14 residues. CDR3 residues: CSVSPGTENNEQFF. DNA for the CDR3: TGCAGCGTCTCCCCCGGGACAGAAAACAATGAGCAGTTCTTC.

Only one count was recorded for this clonotype. The gene calls are TRBV15 and TRBJ2-1; the D gene is possibly TRBD2 (5 bases). Germline V gene sequence: CDR1 LNHNV, CDR2 YYDKDF (reference sequence). The V and J ends lost 3 bases and 1 base respectively, with 10 bases between them. The CDR3 length is 15 residues. The chain's CDR3 is CATSRAGTSYNEQFF. The DNA of the CDR3 is TGTGCCACCAGCAGGGCGGGCACGTCCTACAATGAGCAGTTCTTC. Using reference TRBV15 and TRBJ2-1 for the parts outside the CDR3, the full variable domain is DAMVIQNPRYQVTQFGKPVTLSCSQTLNHNVMYWYQQKSSQAPKLLFHYYDKDFNNEADTPDNFQSRRPNTSFCFLDIRSPGLGDTAMYLCATSRAGTSYNEQFFGPGTRLTVL.

This clonotype qualifies as medium-sized. The chain has TRBV11-2 and TRBJ1-1; 7 nucleotides align to TRBD1. The germline CDR1 and CDR2 sequences are SGHAT and FQNNGV. CDR3 length: 11 amino acids. V lost 5 bases, J lost 11 bases, and 5 bases stayed unmatched. CDR3 region: CASSQGGYAFF. The CDR3 DNA sequence: TGTGCCAGCAGCCAGGGGGGGTACGCTTTCTTT.

This chain connects TRBV28 to TRBJ1-1; tentative D call: TRBD1 (5 bases). CDR1 and CDR2 from the germline V gene are MDHEN and SYDVKM. There are 15 residues in the CDR3. V was pared by 6 bases and J by 0 bases, with 14 bases between. The CDR3 DNA sequence: TGTGCCAGCAGGGAGCTCGAGACAGTGAACACTGAAGCTTTCTTT. This sequence encodes CASRELETVNTEAFF.

The chain carries TRBV7-2 and TRBJ2-5; 10 bases are a match to TRBD2. CDR1 and CDR2 (germline): SGHTA, FQGNSA. CDR3 length: 17 amino acids. Trimming cost V 4 bases and J 5 bases; bases outside gene matches: 13. The CDR3 loop reads CASSSRLAGAGWETQYF. The CDR3 bases are TGTGCCAGCAGCTCCCGGCTAGCGGGAGCAGGATGGGAGACCCAGTACTTC.

The gene calls are TRBV6-2 or TRBV6-3 and TRBJ2-1; tentatively, D is TRBD2 (6 bases). Germline V gene sequence: CDR1 MNHEY, CDR2 SVGEGT. V dropped 10 bases and J dropped 10 bases, with 26 bases sitting between them. This CDR3 region has 15 residues. In DNA, the CDR3 is TGTGCCACTGCCGAGGGGACTTGGGGGGTCGGGGAGCAGTTCTTC. Its translation is CATAEGTWGVGEQFF.

The V gene is TRBV27, the J gene TRBJ2-7, with no clear D. The CDR3 runs 11 residues. CDR1 and CDR2 (germline): MNHEY, SMNVEV (reference sequence). V gave up 5 bases and J gave up 2 bases, with 4 bases separating them. Here the CDR3 reads CASSTAYEQYF. CDR3 nucleotide sequence: TGTGCCAGCAGTACCGCCTACGAGCAGTACTTC.

The CDR3 region is CASSPVWTSGGNTGELFF. In nucleotides, the CDR3 is TGTGCCAGCAGTCCGGTTTGGACTAGCGGGGGGAACACCGGGGAGCTGTTTTTT. The chain links TRBV27 to TRBJ2-2; 13 bases match TRBD2. V shed 5 bases, J shed 1 base, and the junction held 7 bases outside the gene matches. The CDR3 is 18 amino acids. Germline V gene sequence: CDR1 MNHEY, CDR2 SMNVEV (reference sequence).

This clonotype is classed as medium-sized. The chain is built from TRBV27 and TRBJ1-6, with D tentatively TRBD1 (6 bases). V was cut by 7 bases and J by 1 base, with 14 bases left in between. This CDR3 is built from 16 residues. Germline CDR1 reads MNHEY; CDR2 reads SMNVEV (reference sequence). The CDR3 region has the DNA TGTGCCAGCACCTCTGGGAGGGGGTCCTATAATTCACCCCTCCACTTT. Its translation: CASTSGRGSYNSPLHF.